This T cell receptor (beta chain) comes out of a study of blood T cell repertoires in COVID-19. Trimming took off 3 bases at V and 4 bases at J, with 19 bases between the two ends. CDR1 and CDR2 from the germline V gene are GTSNPN and SVGIG (reference sequence). The CDR3 is made up of 16 amino acids. The Seattle patients joined while their infection was active and were tracked longitudinally afterward. Sequencing used immunoSEQ multiplex PCR; TCRdb keeps in-frame clones, though not all of them. The table includes 100,000 to 150,000 clones, about 89% detected once. This receptor was taken from a man aged 55 to 70 with COVID-19, enrolled during active disease. The sequenced sample was peripheral blood. The chain employs TRBV30 and TRBJ2-1, with a weak D call TRBD2 (6 bases). The CDR3 region is CAWSERRRGLYNEQFF. CDR3 nucleotides: TGTGCCTGGAGCGAGAGACGGCGGGGTTTGTACAATGAGCAGTTCTTC.